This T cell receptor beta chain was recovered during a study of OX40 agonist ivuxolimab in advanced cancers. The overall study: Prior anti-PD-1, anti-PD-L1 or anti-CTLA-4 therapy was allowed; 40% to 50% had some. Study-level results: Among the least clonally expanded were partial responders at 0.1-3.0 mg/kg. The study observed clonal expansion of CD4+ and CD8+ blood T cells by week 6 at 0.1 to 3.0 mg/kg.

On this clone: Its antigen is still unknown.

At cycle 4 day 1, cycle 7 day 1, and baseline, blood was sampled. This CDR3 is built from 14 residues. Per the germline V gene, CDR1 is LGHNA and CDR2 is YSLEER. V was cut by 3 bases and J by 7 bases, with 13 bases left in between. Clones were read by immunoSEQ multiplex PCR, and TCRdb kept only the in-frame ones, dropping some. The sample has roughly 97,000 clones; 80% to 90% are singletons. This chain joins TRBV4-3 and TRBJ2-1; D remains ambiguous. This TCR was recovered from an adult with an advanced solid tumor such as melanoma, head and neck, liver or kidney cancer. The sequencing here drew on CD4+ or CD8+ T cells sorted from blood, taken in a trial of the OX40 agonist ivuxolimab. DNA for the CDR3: TGCGCCAGCAGCCACTACCAACTCGGGAATGAGCAGTTCTTC. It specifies CASSHYQLGNEQFF.